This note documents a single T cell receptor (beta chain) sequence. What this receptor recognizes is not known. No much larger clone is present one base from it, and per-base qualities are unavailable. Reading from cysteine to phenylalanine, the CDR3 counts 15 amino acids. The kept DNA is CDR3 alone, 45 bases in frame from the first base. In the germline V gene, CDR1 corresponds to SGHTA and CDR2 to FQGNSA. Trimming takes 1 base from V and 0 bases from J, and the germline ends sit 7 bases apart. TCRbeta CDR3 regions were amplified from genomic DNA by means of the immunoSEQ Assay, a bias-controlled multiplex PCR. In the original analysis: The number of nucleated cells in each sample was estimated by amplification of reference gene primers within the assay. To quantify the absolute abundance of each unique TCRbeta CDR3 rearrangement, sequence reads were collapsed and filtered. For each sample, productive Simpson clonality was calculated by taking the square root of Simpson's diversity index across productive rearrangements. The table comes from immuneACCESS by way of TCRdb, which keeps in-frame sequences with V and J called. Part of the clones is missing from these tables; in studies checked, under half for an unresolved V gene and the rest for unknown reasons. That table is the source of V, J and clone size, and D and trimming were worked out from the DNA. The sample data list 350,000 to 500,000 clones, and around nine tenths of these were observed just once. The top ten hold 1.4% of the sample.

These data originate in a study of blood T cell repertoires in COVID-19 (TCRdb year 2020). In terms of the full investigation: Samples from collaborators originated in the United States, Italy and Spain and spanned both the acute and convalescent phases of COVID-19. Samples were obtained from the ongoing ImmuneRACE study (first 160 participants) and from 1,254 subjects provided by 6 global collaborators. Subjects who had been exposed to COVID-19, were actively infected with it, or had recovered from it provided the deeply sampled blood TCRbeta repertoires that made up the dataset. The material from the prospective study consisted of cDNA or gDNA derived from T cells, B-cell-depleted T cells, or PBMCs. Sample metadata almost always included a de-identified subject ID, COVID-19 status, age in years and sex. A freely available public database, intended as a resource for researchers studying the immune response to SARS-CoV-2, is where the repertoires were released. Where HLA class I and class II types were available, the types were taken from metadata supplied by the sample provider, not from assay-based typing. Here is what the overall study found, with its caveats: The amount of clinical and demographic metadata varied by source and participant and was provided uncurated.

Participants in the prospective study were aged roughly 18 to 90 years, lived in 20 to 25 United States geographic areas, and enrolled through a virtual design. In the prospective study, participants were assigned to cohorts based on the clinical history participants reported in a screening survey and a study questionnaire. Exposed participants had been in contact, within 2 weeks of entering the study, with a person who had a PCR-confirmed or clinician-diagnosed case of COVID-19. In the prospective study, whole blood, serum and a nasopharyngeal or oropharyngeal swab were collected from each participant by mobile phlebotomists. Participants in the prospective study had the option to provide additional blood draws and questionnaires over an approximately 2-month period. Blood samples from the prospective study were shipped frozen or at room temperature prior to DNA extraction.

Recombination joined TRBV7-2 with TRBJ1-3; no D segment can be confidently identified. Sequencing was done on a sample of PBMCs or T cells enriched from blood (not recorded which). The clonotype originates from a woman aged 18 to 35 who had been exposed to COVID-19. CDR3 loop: CASSLDSHSGNTIYF. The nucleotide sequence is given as TGTGCCAGCAGCTTAGACAGCCACTCTGGAAACACCATATATTTT.